The rows below give T cell receptor beta chains drawn from one sample of a study of shared clonotypes between healthy human individuals. Method: immunoSEQ multiplex PCR; TCRdb's copy keeps in-frame clones and lacks some. The data show nearly 600,000 clones, about 95% seen once. Sequenced input: naive CD8+ T cells sorted from blood. The receptor source for this set is a woman aged 25-40 years in good health. CDR3s leave out the opening cysteine and the closing phenylalanine or tryptophan.

CDR3	V	J
ASPGTGGYNEQF	TRBV5-4	TRBJ2-1
ASSFTQTESYEQY	TRBV6-5	TRBJ2-7
ASSFAGRYNEQF	TRBV27	TRBJ2-1
ASSLEAGMWSYEQY	TRBV5-1	TRBJ2-7
ASTRDREGHSTDTQY	TRBV19	TRBJ2-3
ASSLEGGYNSPLH	TRBV6-5	TRBJ1-6
ASVSGPDGYNEQF	TRBV6-6	TRBJ2-1
ASSQDWETHEQF	TRBV4-1	TRBJ2-1
ASRPPGVSFYTEAF	TRBV7-9	TRBJ1-1
ASSSGQGPGELF	TRBV28	TRBJ2-2
ASSIGPAQGPYNEQF	TRBV19	TRBJ2-1
ASSPQGGPGTQY	TRBV28	TRBJ2-5
ASSTGTDTGELF	TRBV6-5	TRBJ2-2
ASSFGEGDTEAF	TRBV7-6	TRBJ1-1
ASSTEGGQPQH	TRBV9	TRBJ1-5
ASGTAGVSNQPQH	TRBV7-8	TRBJ1-5
ASSLPEETQY	TRBV28	TRBJ2-5
ASSSLHPGGGDETQY	TRBV28	TRBJ2-5
SVLNEKLF	TRBV29-1	TRBJ1-4
ASSQRTSGSSYNEQF	TRBV10-2	TRBJ2-1
ASSLGGLAGGRDEQY	TRBV28	TRBJ2-7
ASSLGPGSLQETQY	TRBV27	TRBJ2-5
ASSLSGTKGNTIY	TRBV11-2	TRBJ1-3
ASSAGGELF	TRBV6-1	TRBJ2-2
ASSEATSGRSGDTQY	TRBV11-2	TRBJ2-3
ALGSPGSYEQY	TRBV10-3	TRBJ2-7
ASSGRHISGNTIY	TRBV7-2	TRBJ1-3
SVEEGQVLNYGYT	TRBV29-1	TRBJ1-2
ASSLRRTNTGELF	TRBV28	TRBJ2-2
AIRDGNTEAF	TRBV10-3	TRBJ1-1
ASSYGYEQY	TRBV11-2	TRBJ2-7
ASGSFYEQY	TRBV27	TRBJ2-7
ASSFSSSARRSNQPQH	TRBV7-8	TRBJ1-5
ASSLGGRGYEQY	TRBV7-9	TRBJ2-7
ASSWGGDYGYT	TRBV28	TRBJ1-2
SVEDPGTSSYEQY	TRBV29-1	TRBJ2-7
ASSEPGTVQETQY	TRBV5-4	TRBJ2-5
ASSELGVALNNEQF	TRBV6-1	TRBJ2-1
ASSLDRFTDTQY	TRBV27	TRBJ2-3
AWSVNEQY	TRBV30	TRBJ2-7
ASSDGGPKQY	TRBV2	TRBJ2-7